The present entry profiles one T cell receptor (beta chain) with its context. This entry is derived from a study of cytomegalovirus exposure and HLA in healthy donors. PCR used 60 Vbeta primers and 13 Jbeta primers. Assay: immunoSEQ multiplex PCR; the TCRdb copy retains only in-frame clones and omits some. The sample yields 100,000 to 150,000 clones, approximately 74% seen once. CDR1 and CDR2 from the germline V gene are SEHNR and FQNEAQ (reference sequence). This CDR3 spans 18 amino acids. The V segment lost 2 bases and the J segment 0 bases; nucleotides outside the gene matches: 9. The chain recombines TRBV7-9 with TRBJ2-7, with 11 bases aligning to TRBD1. The TCR comes from a man in his forties in good health and CMV-seropositive. Source material: PBMCs. CDR3 nucleotides: TGTGCCAGCAGCTTATTGGCCATGGGGACAGGGGGCTCCTACGAGCAGTACTTC. It is translated as CASSLLAMGTGGSYEQYF.